The subject of this entry is one TCR beta chain. Its specificity is not known. These data come from a study of OX40 agonist ivuxolimab in advanced cancers. Background on the study: Every 2 weeks, patients received ivuxolimab intravenously, dosed at 0.01 to 10 mg/kg. Males comprised roughly four fifths of the group, whose mean age was approximately 60 years (range roughly 23 to 90).

TCRdb's table, derived via immunoSEQ multiplex PCR, lists solely in-frame clones and lacks some. The sample shows roughly 56,000 clones, around 84% of them seen only once. Study outcomes and limitations: Expanded clones tended on average to be more numerous among CD8+ T cells than CD4+. The investigators did not determine what antigen specificity the expanded peripheral T cells had.

The V and J ends lost 4 bases and 0 bases respectively, with 9 bases between them. Per germline, CDR1 GTSNPN and CDR2 SVGIG (reference sequence). This CDR3 is 13 amino acids long. The chain links TRBV30 to TRBJ1-1; the D is unclear. The sequenced sample was CD4+ or CD8+ T cells sorted from blood, obtained in a trial of the OX40 agonist ivuxolimab. This receptor was taken from an adult with an advanced solid tumor such as melanoma, head and neck, liver or kidney cancer. CDR3 sequence: CAWKENMNTEAFF. The CDR3 coding sequence is TGTGCCTGGAAGGAAAATATGAACACTGAAGCTTTCTTT. The entire variable domain, with the rest obtained from reference TRBV30 and TRBJ1-1, is as follows: SQTIHQWPATLVQPVGSPLSLECTVEGTSNPNLYWYRQAAGRGLQLLFYSVGIGQISSEVPQNLSASRPQDRQFILSSKKLLLSDSGFYLCAWKENMNTEAFFGQGTRLTVV.